The clone carrying this T cell receptor (beta chain) turned up a few times. The data were taken from a study of human T cells and chemical hapten exposure. Study summary: Patch testing was performed with 0.01% DPC on the upper back, with reading at 6 days.

In TCRdb, the RACE reads were re-called with MiXCR into one record per CDR3 protein. The sample yields 75,000 to 90,000 distinct CDR3 sequences, approximately 11% seen once. The germline V gene encodes CDR1 MDHEN and CDR2 SYDVKM. This CDR3 has 15 residues. V dropped 6 bases and J dropped 0 bases, with 13 bases sitting between them. The time point denotes: patch test 3, about 24 weeks after DPC sensitization. Treatment in this sample: therapeutic diphenylcyclopropenone sensitization with weekly scalp DPC. Before extraction, the whole blood was not fractionated, and total RNA was taken from it. This clonotype was obtained from a woman aged 45-60 years with alopecia areata. Some clones in this sample may be carry-over from other donors' samples. Sequencing used whole blood, obtained in connection with sensitization to the hapten diphenylcyclopropenone (DPC). The gene calls are TRBV28 and TRBJ2-3, with a weak D call TRBD2 (6 bases). The CDR3 sequence is CASRRGGASTDTQYF. The CDR3 DNA follows: TGTGCCAGCAGGAGGGGAGGTGCTAGCACAGATACGCAGTATTTT.